Listed below are T cell receptor beta chains from one sample, sequenced in a study of CD8 T cells in Susac syndrome. TCRdb independently ran MiXCR on the immunoSEQ multiplex PCR reads; one entry per CDR3 protein. The profile shows roughly 130,000 distinct CDR3 sequences, 85% to 95% of them singletons. Sequences were obtained from CD4+ T cells from PBMCs. The receptors shown here come from a human donor with multiple sclerosis. CDR3s include the opening cysteine and the closing phenylalanine or tryptophan. D genes are given only for firm matches. Not every row has a clone size; where given, it reads once, few, many or a size class.

>TRBJ2-3|.|.|TRBV9
CASSPWRVSTDTQYF
TGTGCCAGCAGCCCGTGGCGGGTAAGCACAGATACGCAGTATTTT
>TRBJ2-5|.|.|TRBV2
CASSAGEATQYF
TGTGCCAGCAGTGCAGGGGAGGCGACCCAGTACTTC
>TRBJ2-1|.|.|TRBV3-1
CASSQDSRGNEQFF
TGTGCCAGCAGCCAAGATTCGAGGGGCAATGAGCAGTTCTTC
>TRBJ1-6|.|.|TRBV4-3
CASRSDRSNSPLHF
TGCGCCAGCAGGTCCGACAGGTCTAATTCACCCCTCCACTTT
>TRBJ2-5|TRBD2|once|TRBV29-1
CSVDLLAGGGQETQYF
TGCAGCGTTGATTTACTAGCGGGAGGCGGTCAAGAGACCCAGTACTTC
>TRBJ1-5|TRBD1|once|TRBV19
CASIADRVGNQPQHF
TGTGCCAGTATCGCCGACAGGGTGGGCAATCAGCCCCAGCATTTT
>TRBJ1-2|TRBD1|once|TRBV27
CASSPRDRGNGYTF
TGTGCCAGCAGTCCCCGGGACAGGGGTAATGGCTACACCTTC
>TRBJ1-5|.|.|TRBV18
CASSSTGSQPQHF
TGTGCCAGCTCATCCACAGGGTCCCAGCCCCAGCATTTT
>TRBJ1-2|.|.|TRBV9
CASSVNREGGYTF
TGTGCCAGCAGCGTAAACAGGGAAGGTGGCTACACCTTC
>TRBJ2-1|TRBD2|.|TRBV20-1
CSAILFYGRAGNEQFF
TGCAGTGCTATTCTTTTTTACGGGAGGGCGGGGAATGAGCAGTTCTTC
>TRBJ1-2|TRBD1|.|TRBV5-4
CASGTGGGDGYTF
TGTGCCAGCGGAACAGGGGGCGGTGATGGCTACACCTTC
>TRBJ2-7|.|.|TRBV7-3
CASSLGPGESSYEQYF
TGTGCCAGCAGCCTAGGACCAGGGGAGAGCTCCTACGAGCAGTACTTC
>TRBJ2-7|.|once|TRBV6-2/TRBV6-3
CASSRFYEQYF
TGTGCCAGCAGTAGATTTTACGAGCAGTACTTC
>TRBJ2-5|.|.|TRBV7-2
CASSLLGLGDQETQYF
TGTGCCAGCAGCTTATTGGGTCTAGGTGACCAAGAGACCCAGTACTTC
>TRBJ2-7|.|.|TRBV9
CARLHRAYEQYF
TGTGCCCGACTGCACAGGGCCTACGAGCAGTACTTC
>TRBJ1-1|.|.|TRBV30
CAWSHFWGRTEAFF
TGTGCCTGGAGCCACTTCTGGGGTCGAACTGAAGCTTTCTTT
>TRBJ2-1|.|.|TRBV20-1
CSARAARVVNEQFF
TGCAGTGCTAGAGCGGCGCGGGTAGTCAATGAGCAGTTCTTC
>TRBJ2-2|.|.|TRBV4-3
CASSQGPDGGELFF
TGCGCCAGCAGCCAAGGTCCGGATGGCGGGGAGCTGTTTTTT
>TRBJ2-3|TRBD1|.|TRBV7-9
CASNPPGQGSNTDTQYF
TGTGCCAGCAACCCGCCGGGACAGGGATCAAACACAGATACGCAGTATTTT
>TRBJ1-2|.|.|TRBV27
CASSDRMNYGYTF
TGTGCCAGCTCGGACCGGATGAACTATGGCTACACCTTC
>TRBJ1-5|.|.|TRBV28
CASSSNNFVGHF
TGTGCCAGCAGTTCCAACAATTTCGTGGGGCATTTT
>TRBJ2-6|TRBD1|once|TRBV7-9
CASSSDRAGANVLTF
TGTGCCAGCAGCTCCGACAGGGCTGGGGCCAACGTCCTGACTTTC
>TRBJ2-7|TRBD2|.|TRBV14
CASSQVRLAAHNEQYF
TGTGCCAGCAGCCAAGTTAGACTAGCGGCTCACAACGAGCAGTACTTC
>TRBJ1-2|.|.|TRBV11-1
CASSLPRPAQATYGYTF
TGTGCCAGCAGCTTACCCAGACCTGCACAGGCGACCTATGGCTACACCTTC
>TRBJ2-7|.|.|TRBV20-1
CSAADQVTYEQYF
TGCAGTGCTGCTGACCAGGTAACCTACGAGCAGTACTTC
>TRBJ2-3|TRBD2|.|TRBV2
CASSGTSDGTQYF
TGTGCCAGCAGCGGGACTAGCGATGGTACGCAGTATTTT
>TRBJ1-2|.|.|TRBV30
CAWSVGPGGYTF
TGTGCCTGGAGTGTTGGGCCCGGTGGGTACACCTTC
>TRBJ2-3|.|.|TRBV4-1
CASSQEALGWRDTQYF
TGCGCCAGCAGCCAAGAAGCGTTGGGTTGGCGGGATACGCAGTATTTT
>TRBJ1-1|TRBD1|once|TRBV24-1
CATRPGQSPNTEAFF
TGTGCCACCCGCCCGGGACAGTCCCCAAACACTGAAGCTTTCTTT
>TRBJ1-2|.|.|TRBV19
CASSMKASGYTF
TGTGCCAGTAGTATGAAGGCAAGTGGCTACACCTTC
>TRBJ2-3|.|.|TRBV14
CASSQGLAVSTDTQYF
TGTGCCAGCAGCCAAGGCCTAGCAGTAAGCACAGATACGCAGTATTTT
>TRBJ1-5|.|.|TRBV30
CAWSRGDHQPQHF
TGTGCCTGGAGTCGGGGGGATCATCAGCCCCAGCATTTT
>TRBJ2-7|.|.|TRBV11-3
CASSLRGGDYEQYF
TGTGCCAGCAGCCTCAGGGGGGGAGACTACGAGCAGTACTTC
>TRBJ2-1|.|once|TRBV28
CASSLAGEINEQFF
TGTGCCAGCAGTTTAGCAGGGGAGATCAATGAGCAGTTCTTC
>TRBJ2-1|.|.|TRBV27
CASSLSSSAGTYNEQFF
TGTGCCAGCAGTTTATCGTCCTCAGCGGGTACCTACAATGAGCAGTTCTTC
>TRBJ2-3|TRBD2|.|TRBV2
CASNRAGATGDTQYF
TGTGCCAGCAACCGAGCGGGGGCAACGGGCGATACGCAGTATTTT
>TRBJ2-3|.|.|TRBV7-9
CASSSGSTDTQYF
TGTGCCAGCAGCTCTGGTAGCACAGATACGCAGTATTTT
>TRBJ2-5|TRBD1|.|TRBV7-2
CASSPDRETQYF
TGTGCCAGCAGCCCGGACAGGGAGACCCAGTACTTC
>TRBJ2-3|.|.|TRBV28
CATSGQNLGNTQYF
TGTGCCACCTCAGGACAGAACCTGGGGAATACGCAGTATTTT
>TRBJ2-1|TRBD2|.|TRBV28
CASSSISGRGNEQFF
TGTGCCAGCAGTTCGATTAGCGGGAGGGGTAATGAGCAGTTCTTC
>TRBJ2-7|.|.|TRBV5-1
CASSFAYSYYEQYF
TGCGCCAGCAGCTTTGCGTACAGTTACTACGAGCAGTACTTC
>TRBJ2-1|TRBD2|.|TRBV9
CASSAPRAASGNEQFF
TGTGCCAGCAGCGCCCCCCGGGCGGCTAGCGGGAATGAGCAGTTCTTC
>TRBJ1-5|.|.|TRBV28
CASSLNGQPQHF
TGTGCCAGCAGTTTAAACGGTCAGCCCCAGCATTTT
>TRBJ2-1|TRBD1|.|TRBV7-9
CASSIRQGTSNEQFF
TGTGCCAGCAGCATTCGACAGGGGACGTCCAATGAGCAGTTCTTC
>TRBJ1-3|TRBD1|.|TRBV29-1
CSATGTGAGNTIYF
TGCAGCGCCACCGGGACAGGGGCTGGAAACACCATATATTTT
>TRBJ1-2|TRBD1|.|TRBV28
CASSVTGGLGYTF
TGTGCCAGCAGTGTGACAGGGGGACTCGGCTACACCTTC
>TRBJ2-3|.|.|TRBV28
CASKELDTQYF
TGTGCCAGCAAGGAATTAGATACGCAGTATTTT
>TRBJ2-7|TRBD2|.|TRBV20-1
CSARDPATSGSAYEQYF
TGCAGTGCTAGAGATCCCGCTACTAGCGGGAGCGCCTACGAGCAGTACTTC
>TRBJ1-4|.|few|TRBV7-7
CASSLSGTNEKLFF
TGTGCTAGCAGCTTATCGGGGACTAATGAAAAACTGTTTTTT
>TRBJ1-2|.|.|TRBV5-1
CASSPTGRNDYGYTF
TGCGCCAGCAGCCCAACGGGCAGGAATGACTATGGCTACACCTTC
>TRBJ2-2|.|.|TRBV12-3/TRBV12-4
CASTLAHGGELFF
TGTGCCAGCACCTTGGCGCACGGCGGGGAGCTGTTTTTT
>TRBJ2-3|.|.|TRBV20-1
CSAKGQGGSDTQYF
TGCAGTGCTAAAGGACAGGGAGGGTCAGATACGCAGTATTTT
>TRBJ2-2|.|.|TRBV29-1
CSVCENTGELFF
TGCAGCGTTTGTGAGAACACCGGGGAGCTGTTTTTT
>TRBJ2-3|.|.|TRBV28
CASSPGSYTQYF
TGTGCCAGCAGCCCTGGGTCATATACGCAGTATTTT
>TRBJ1-3|.|.|TRBV2
CASSEGRTVGNTIYF
TGTGCCAGCAGTGAAGGGAGGACAGTTGGAAACACCATATATTTT
>TRBJ2-3|TRBD2|.|TRBV9
CASSVGGASTDTQYF
TGTGCCAGCAGCGTCGGGGGGGCTAGCACAGATACGCAGTATTTT
>TRBJ2-1|TRBD2|.|TRBV5-1
CASSKGLGYNEQFF
TGCGCCAGCAGCAAGGGACTAGGATACAATGAGCAGTTCTTC
>TRBJ1-2|TRBD1|.|TRBV2
CASSEAFARGLGYTF
TGTGCCAGCAGTGAAGCGTTTGCCAGGGGGCTTGGCTACACCTTC
>TRBJ2-3|.|.|TRBV4-3
CASSQDFGGKDTQYF
TGCGCCAGCAGCCAAGATTTCGGGGGTAAAGATACGCAGTATTTT